Below, 5 T cell receptor beta chains from the same sample are listed, as sequenced in a study of T cells in Graves' hyperthyroidism and ophthalmopathy. RNA transcripts gave rise to amplified TCR beta CDR3 regions. An initial round of RT-PCR targeting the TCR CDR3 relied on the HTBI primer set. In TCRdb, the multiplex PCR reads were re-called with MiXCR into one record per CDR3 protein. The sample carries hundreds of thousands of distinct CDR3 sequences, roughly a third recorded once. The specimen was blood. The source is a woman in her 40s with Graves' hyperthyroidism.

This chain links TRBV15 with TRBJ2-7; tentatively, D is TRBD2 (6 bases). Trimming shortened V by 4 bases and J by 4 bases, and 14 bases separated the two germline ends. From germline, CDR1 is LNHNV and CDR2 YYDKDF (reference sequence). CDR3 length: 14 residues. The CDR3 DNA reads as TGTGCCACCAGCATATCACTAGCAAGATACGAGCAGTACTTC. As protein: CATSISLARYEQYF.

In this sample, this clonotype turned up many times. V gene TRBV7-8 combines with J gene TRBJ1-2; maybe TRBD1 (6 bases). This CDR3 contains 14 residues. Trimming removed 5 bases from V and 4 bases from J, with 14 bases in between. CDR1 is SGHVS and CDR2 is FQNEAQ in the germline V gene. The CDR3 spells CASSHPGTPYGYTF. In DNA form, the CDR3 reads TGTGCCAGCAGCCACCCCGGGACACCCTATGGCTACACCTTC.

For this clonotype: Given the absence of the conserved phenylalanine or tryptophan at the CDR3 end, a read error is likely. The chain uses TRBV6-5 and TRBJ1-4, with D unresolved. Per germline, CDR1 MNHEY and CDR2 SVGAGI. The ends were cut back, 5 bases at V and 8 bases at J, with 15 bases in the middle. The CDR3 totals 14 residues. CDR3: CASSHDKAGEKLFL. CDR3 DNA sequence: TGTGCCAGCAGTCACGACAAGGCCGGCGAAAAACTGTTTCTT.

The chain employs TRBV9 and TRBJ1-2; D call uncertain. CDR3 size: 11 residues. V was clipped by 5 bases and J by 13 bases, with 15 bases between them. From germline, CDR1 is SGDLS and CDR2 YYNGEE. The CDR3 spells CASSLQVEITF. The CDR3 region has the DNA TGTGCCAGCAGTCTCCAGGTCGAAATCACCTTC. Based on the CDR3 plus reference TRBV9 and TRBJ1-2, the full variable domain is DSGVTQTPKHLITATGQRVTLRCSPRSGDLSVYWYQQSLDQGLQFLIQYYNGEERAKGNILERFSAQQFPDLHSELNLSSLELGDSALYFCASSLQVEITFGSGTRLTVV.

This clonotype was seen ten or more times. The V gene is TRBV20-1, the J gene TRBJ1-1; D may be TRBD1 (5 bases). Germline CDR1 and CDR2: DFQATT and SNEGSKA (reference sequence). The CDR3 contains 12 residues. As DNA, the CDR3 is TGCAGCGTTTTGGGGGGAAACACTGAAGCTTTCTTT. This gives the protein CSVLGGNTEAFF.